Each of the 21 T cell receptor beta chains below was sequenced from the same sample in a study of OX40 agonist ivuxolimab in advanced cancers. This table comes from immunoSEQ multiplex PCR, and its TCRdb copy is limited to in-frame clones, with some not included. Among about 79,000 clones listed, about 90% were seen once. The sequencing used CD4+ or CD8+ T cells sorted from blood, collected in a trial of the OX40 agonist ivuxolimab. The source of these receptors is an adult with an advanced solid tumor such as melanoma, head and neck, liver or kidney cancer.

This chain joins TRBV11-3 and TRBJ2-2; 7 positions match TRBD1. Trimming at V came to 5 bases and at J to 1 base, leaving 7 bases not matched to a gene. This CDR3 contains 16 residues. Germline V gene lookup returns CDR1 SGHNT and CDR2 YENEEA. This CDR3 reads CASSPRTGLNTGELFF. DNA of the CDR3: TGTGCCAGCAGCCCTCGGACAGGATTGAACACCGGGGAGCTGTTTTTT.

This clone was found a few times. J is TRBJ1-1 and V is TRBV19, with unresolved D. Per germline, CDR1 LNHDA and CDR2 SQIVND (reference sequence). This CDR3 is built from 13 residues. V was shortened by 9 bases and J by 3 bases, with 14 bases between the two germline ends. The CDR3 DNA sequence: TGTGCCAGCAGCGGGGTTGTCGACACTGAAGCTTTCTTT. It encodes CASSGVVDTEAFF.

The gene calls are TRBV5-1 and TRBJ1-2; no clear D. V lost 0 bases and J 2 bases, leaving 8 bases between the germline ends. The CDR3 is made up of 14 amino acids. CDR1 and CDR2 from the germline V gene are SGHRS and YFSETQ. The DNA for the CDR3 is TGCGCCAGCAGCTTGGAGACGGGGAACTATGGCTACACCTTC. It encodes CASSLETGNYGYTF.

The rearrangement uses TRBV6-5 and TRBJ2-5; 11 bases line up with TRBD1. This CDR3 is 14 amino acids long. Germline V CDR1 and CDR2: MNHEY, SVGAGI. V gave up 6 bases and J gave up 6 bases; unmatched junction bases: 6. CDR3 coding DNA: TGTGCCAGCAGAAAAGGACAGGGGGCACAGACCCAGTACTTC. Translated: CASRKGQGAQTQYF.

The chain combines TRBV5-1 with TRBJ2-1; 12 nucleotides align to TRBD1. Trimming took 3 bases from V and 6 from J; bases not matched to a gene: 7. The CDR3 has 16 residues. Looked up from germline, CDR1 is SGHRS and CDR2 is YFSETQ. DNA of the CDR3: TGCGCCAGCAGCTCCCCCGGGACAGGGGGCCCCAATGAGCAGTTCTTC. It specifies CASSSPGTGGPNEQFF. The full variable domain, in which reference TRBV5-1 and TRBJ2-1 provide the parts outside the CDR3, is KAGVTQTPRYLIKTRGQQVTLSCSPISGHRSVSWYQQTPGQGLQFLFEYFSETQRNKGNFPGRFSGRQFSNSRSEMNVSTLELGDSALYLCASSSPGTGGPNEQFFGPGTRLTVL.

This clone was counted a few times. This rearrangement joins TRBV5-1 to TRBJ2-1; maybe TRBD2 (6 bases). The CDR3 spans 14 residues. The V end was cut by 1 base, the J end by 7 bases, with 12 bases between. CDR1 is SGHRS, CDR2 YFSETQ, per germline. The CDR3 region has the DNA TGCGCCAGCAGCTTGCGGGCGGGGTTGAATGAGCAGTTCTTC. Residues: CASSLRAGLNEQFF. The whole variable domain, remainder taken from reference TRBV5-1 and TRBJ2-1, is KAGVTQTPRYLIKTRGQQVTLSCSPISGHRSVSWYQQTPGQGLQFLFEYFSETQRNKGNFPGRFSGRQFSNSRSEMNVSTLELGDSALYLCASSLRAGLNEQFFGPGTRLTVL.

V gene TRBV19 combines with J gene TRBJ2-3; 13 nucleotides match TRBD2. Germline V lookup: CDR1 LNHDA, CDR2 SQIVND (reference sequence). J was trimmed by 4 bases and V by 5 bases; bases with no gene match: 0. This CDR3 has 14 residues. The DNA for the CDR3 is TGTGCCAGTAGTGGACTAGCGGGAGCAGATACGCAGTATTTT. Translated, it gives CASSGLAGADTQYF.

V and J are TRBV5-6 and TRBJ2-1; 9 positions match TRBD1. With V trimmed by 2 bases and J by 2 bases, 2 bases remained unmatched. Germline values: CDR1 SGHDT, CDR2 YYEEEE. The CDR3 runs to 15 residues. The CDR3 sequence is CASSLGQGPYNEQFF. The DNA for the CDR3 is TGTGCCAGCAGCTTAGGACAGGGGCCCTACAATGAGCAGTTCTTC.

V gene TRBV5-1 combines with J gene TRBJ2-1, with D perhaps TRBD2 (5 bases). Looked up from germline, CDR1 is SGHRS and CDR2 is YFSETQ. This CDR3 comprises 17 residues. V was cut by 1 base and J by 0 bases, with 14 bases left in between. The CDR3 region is CASSLQASGNSYNEQFF. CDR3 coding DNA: TGCGCCAGCAGCTTGCAGGCAAGCGGAAACTCCTACAATGAGCAGTTCTTC.

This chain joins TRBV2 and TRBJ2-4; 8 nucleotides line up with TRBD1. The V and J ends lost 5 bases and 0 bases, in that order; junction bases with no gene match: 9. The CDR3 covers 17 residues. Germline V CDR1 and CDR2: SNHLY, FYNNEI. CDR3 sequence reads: CASSYGQGILAKNIQYF. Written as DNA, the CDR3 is TGTGCCAGCAGTTACGGACAGGGAATACTAGCCAAAAACATTCAGTACTTC.

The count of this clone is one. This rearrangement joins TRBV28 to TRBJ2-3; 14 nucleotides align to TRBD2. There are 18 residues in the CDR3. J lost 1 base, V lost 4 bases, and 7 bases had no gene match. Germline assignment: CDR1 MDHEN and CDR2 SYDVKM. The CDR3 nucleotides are TGTGCCAGCAGTTCGTCTGGGGGACTAGCGGGAGGCACAGATACGCAGTATTTT. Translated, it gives CASSSSGGLAGGTDTQYF. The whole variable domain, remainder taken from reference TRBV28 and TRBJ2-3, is DVKVTQSSRYLVKRTGEKVFLECVQDMDHENMFWYRQDPGLGLRLIYFSYDVKMKEKGDIPEGYSVSREKKERFSLILESASTNQTSMYLCASSSSGGLAGGTDTQYFGPGTRLTVL.

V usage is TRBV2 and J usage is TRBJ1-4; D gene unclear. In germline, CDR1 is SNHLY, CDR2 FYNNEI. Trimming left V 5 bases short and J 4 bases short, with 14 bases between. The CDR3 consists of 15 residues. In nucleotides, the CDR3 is TGTGCCAGCAGTCTCCGGGCGGCCGTTAATGAAAAACTGTTTTTT. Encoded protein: CASSLRAAVNEKLFF.

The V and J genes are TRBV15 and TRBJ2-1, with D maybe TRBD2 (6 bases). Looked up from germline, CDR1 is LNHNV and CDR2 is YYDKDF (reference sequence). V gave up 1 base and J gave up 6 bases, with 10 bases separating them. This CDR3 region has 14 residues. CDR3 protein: CATSRGGTFNEQFF. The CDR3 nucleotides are TGTGCCACCAGCAGAGGAGGGACTTTCAATGAGCAGTTCTTC.

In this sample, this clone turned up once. CDR3 coding DNA: TGTGCCAGCAGCTTAACAATGAACACTGAAGCTTTCTTT. Protein sequence: CASSLTMNTEAFF. V usage is TRBV5-4 and J usage is TRBJ1-1; D is unresolved. Germline loops: CDR1 SGHNT, CDR2 YYREEE (reference sequence). V was clipped by 2 bases and J by 0 bases, with 5 bases between them. The CDR3 is 13 residues long.

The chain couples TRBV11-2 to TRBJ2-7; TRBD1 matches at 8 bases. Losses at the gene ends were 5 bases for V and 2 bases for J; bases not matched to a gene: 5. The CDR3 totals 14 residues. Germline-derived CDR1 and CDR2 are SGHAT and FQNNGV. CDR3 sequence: CASSRGTGPYEQYF. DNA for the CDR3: TGTGCCAGCAGCCGGGGGACAGGCCCCTACGAGCAGTACTTC.

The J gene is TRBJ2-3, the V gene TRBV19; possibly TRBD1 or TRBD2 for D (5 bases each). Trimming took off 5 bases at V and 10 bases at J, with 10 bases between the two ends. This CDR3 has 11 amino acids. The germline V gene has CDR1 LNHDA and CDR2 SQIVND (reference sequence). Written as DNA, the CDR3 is TGTGCCAGTAGTGAGGGGTACGCGCAGTATTTT. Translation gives CASSEGYAQYF.

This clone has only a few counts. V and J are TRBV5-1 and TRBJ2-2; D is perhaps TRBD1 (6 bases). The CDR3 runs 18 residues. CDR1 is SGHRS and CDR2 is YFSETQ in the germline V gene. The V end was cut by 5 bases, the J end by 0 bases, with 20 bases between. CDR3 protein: CASRPGTPKVPNTGELFF. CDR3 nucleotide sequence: TGCGCCAGCAGACCCGGGACACCTAAGGTACCGAACACCGGGGAGCTGTTTTTT.

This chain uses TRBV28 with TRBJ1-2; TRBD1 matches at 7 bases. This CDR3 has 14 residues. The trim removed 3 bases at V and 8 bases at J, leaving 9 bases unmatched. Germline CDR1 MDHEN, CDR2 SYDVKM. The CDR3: CASSFGTEYGGYTF. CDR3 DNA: TGTGCCAGCAGTTTCGGGACAGAGTATGGGGGCTACACCTTC.

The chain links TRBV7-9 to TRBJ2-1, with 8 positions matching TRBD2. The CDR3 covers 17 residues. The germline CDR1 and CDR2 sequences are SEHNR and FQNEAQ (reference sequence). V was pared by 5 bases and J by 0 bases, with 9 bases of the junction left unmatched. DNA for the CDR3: TGTGCCAGCAGCCGAACACTAGCGGAAAACTCCTACAATGAGCAGTTCTTC. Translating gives CASSRTLAENSYNEQFF.

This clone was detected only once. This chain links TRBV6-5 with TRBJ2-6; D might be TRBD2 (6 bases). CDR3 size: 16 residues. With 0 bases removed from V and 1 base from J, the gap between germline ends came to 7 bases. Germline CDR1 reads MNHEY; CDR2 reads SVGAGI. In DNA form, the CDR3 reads TGTGCCAGCAGTTACTCGGGGGGATCTGGGGCCAACGTCCTGACTTTC. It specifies CASSYSGGSGANVLTF.

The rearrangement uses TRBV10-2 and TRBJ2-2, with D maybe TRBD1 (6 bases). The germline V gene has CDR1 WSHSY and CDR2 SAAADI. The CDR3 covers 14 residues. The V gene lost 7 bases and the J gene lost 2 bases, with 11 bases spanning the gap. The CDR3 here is CASKRDTNTGELFF. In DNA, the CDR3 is TGCGCCAGCAAAAGGGACACTAACACCGGGGAGCTGTTTTTT.